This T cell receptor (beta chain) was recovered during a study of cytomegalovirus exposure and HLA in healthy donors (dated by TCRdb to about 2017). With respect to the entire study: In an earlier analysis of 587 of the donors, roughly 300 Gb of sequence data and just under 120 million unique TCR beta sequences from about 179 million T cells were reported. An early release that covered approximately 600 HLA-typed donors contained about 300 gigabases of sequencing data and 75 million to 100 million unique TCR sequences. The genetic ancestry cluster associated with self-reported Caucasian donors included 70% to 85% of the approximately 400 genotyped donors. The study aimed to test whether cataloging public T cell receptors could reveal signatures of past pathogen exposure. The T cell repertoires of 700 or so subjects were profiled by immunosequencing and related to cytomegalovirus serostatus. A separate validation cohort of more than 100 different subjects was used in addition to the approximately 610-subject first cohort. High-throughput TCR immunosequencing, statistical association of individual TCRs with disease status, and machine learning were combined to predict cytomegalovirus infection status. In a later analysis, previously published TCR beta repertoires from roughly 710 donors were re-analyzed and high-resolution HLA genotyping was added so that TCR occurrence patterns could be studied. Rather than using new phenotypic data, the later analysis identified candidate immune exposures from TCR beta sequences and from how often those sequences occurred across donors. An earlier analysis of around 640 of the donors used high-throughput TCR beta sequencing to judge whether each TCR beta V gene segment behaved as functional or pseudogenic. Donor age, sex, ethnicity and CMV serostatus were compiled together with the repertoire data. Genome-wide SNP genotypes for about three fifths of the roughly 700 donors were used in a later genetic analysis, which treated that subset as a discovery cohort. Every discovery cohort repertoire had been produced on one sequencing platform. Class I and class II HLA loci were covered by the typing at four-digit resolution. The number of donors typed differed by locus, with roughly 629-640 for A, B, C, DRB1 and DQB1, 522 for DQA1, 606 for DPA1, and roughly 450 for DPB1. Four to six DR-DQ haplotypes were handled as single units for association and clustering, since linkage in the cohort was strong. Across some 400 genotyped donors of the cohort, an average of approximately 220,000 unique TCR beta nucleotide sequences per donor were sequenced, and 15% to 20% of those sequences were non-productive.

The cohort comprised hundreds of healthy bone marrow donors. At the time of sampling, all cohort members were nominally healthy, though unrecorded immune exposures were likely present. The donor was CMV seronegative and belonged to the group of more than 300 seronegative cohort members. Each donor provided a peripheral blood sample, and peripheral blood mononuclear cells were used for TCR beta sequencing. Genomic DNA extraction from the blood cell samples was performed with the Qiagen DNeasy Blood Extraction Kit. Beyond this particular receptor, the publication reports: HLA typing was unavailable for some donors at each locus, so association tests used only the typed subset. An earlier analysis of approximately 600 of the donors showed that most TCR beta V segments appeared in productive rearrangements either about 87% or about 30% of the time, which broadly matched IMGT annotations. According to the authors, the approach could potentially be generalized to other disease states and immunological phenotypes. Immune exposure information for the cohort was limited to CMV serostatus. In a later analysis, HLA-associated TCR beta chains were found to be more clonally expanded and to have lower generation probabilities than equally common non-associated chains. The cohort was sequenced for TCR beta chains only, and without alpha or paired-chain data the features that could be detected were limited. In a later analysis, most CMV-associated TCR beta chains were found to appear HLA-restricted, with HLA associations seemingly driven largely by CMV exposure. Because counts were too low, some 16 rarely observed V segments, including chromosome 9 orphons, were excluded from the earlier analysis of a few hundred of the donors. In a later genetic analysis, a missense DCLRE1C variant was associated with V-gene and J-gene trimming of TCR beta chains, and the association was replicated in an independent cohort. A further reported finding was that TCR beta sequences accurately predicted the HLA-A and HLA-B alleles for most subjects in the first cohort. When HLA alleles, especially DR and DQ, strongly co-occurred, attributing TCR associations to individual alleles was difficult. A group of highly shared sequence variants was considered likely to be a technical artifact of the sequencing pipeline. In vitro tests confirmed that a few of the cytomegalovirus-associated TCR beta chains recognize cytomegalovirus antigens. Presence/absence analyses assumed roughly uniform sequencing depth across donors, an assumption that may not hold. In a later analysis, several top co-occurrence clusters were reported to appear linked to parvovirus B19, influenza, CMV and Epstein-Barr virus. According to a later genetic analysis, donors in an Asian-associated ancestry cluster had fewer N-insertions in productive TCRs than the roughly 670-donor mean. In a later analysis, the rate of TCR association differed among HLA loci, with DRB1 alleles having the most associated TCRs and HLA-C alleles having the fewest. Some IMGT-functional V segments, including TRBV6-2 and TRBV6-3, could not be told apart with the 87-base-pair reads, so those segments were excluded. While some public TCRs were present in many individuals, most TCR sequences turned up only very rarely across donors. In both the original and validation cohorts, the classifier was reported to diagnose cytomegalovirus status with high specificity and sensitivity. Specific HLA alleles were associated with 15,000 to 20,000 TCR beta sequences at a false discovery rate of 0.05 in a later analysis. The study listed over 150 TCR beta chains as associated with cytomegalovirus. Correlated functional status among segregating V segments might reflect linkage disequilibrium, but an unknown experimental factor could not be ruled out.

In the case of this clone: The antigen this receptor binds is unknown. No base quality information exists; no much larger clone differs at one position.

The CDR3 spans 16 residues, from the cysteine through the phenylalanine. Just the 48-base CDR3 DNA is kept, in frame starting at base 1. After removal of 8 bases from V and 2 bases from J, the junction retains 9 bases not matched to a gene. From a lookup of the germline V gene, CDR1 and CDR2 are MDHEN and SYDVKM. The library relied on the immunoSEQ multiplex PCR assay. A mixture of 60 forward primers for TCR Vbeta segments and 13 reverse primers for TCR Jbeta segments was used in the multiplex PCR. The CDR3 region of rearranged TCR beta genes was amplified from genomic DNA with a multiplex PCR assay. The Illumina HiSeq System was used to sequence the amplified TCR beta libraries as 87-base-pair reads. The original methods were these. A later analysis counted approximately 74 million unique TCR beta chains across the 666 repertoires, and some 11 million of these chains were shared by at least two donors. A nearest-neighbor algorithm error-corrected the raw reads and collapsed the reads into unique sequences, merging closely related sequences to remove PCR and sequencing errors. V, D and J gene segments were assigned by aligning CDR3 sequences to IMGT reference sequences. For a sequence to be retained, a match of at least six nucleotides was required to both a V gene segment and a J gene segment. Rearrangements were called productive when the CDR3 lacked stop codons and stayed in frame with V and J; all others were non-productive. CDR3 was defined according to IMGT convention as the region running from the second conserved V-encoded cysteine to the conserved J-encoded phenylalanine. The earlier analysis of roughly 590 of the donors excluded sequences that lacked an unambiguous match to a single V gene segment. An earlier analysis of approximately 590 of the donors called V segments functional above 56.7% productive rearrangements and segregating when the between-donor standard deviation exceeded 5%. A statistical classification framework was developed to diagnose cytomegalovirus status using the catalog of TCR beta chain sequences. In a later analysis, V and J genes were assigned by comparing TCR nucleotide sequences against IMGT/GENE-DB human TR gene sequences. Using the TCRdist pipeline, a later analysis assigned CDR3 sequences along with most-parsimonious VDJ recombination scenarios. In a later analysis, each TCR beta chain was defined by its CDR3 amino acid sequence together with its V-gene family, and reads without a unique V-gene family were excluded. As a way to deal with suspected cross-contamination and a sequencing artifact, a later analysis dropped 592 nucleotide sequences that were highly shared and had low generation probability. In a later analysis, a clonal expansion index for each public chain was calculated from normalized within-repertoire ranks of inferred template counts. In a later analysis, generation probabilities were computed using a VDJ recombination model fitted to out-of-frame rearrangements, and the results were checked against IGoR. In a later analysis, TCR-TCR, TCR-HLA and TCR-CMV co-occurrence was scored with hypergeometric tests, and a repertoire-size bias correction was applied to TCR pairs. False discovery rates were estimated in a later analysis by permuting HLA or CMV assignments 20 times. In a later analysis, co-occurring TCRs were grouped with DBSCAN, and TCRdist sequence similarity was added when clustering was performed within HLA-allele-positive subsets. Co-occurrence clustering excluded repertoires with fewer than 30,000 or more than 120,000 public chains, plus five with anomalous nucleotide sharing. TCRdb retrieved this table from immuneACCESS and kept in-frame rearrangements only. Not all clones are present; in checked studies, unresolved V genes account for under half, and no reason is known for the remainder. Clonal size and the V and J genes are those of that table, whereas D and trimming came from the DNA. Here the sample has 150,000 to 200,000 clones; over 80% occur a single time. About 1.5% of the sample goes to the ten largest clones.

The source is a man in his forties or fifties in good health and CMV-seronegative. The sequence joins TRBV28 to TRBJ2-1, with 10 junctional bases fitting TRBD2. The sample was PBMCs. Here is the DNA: TGTGCCAGCGGGTCTCCTAGCGGGGGTGCCTACAATGAGCAGTTCTTC. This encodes CASGSPSGGAYNEQFF.